The 27 T cell receptor beta chains below were found in one sample sequenced in a study. One entry per CDR3 protein, called by TCRdb with MiXCR from the 5' RACE reads. This table holds some 57,000 distinct CDR3 sequences, about a sixth found once. The sample was naive CD4+ T cells sorted from blood. Sample subset: naive CD4+ T cells, CD4+CD45RA+CD25-. These receptors were taken from a female donor with breast cancer.

This clonotype was counted a few times. The V gene is TRBV11-3, the J gene TRBJ2-5; D gene uncertain. The CDR3 contains 11 residues. Germline loops: CDR1 SGHNT, CDR2 YENEEA. Trimming took off 5 bases at V and 2 bases at J, with 3 bases between the two ends. The CDR3 DNA sequence: TGTGCCAGCAGCATTCAAGAGACCCAGTACTTC. Translated: CASSIQETQYF.

This clonotype has a handful of counts. The genes are TRBV6-5 and TRBJ2-3; 9 nucleotides agree with TRBD2. The V and J ends lost 7 bases and 4 bases, in that order; junction bases with no gene match: 9. The CDR3 contains 15 residues. Germline V gene data show CDR1 as MNHEY and CDR2 as SVGAGI. The CDR3 loop is CASTMRGGGSDTQYF. CDR3 bases: TGTGCCAGCACCATGCGGGGGGGCGGATCAGATACGCAGTATTTT.

The rearrangement joins TRBV4-1 to TRBJ2-7, with D tentatively TRBD1 (6 bases). Trimming left V 1 base short and J 3 bases short, with 13 bases between. The germline V gene encodes CDR1 MGHRA and CDR2 YSYEKL. This CDR3 region has 15 residues. The CDR3 loop reads CASSQVPGQNYEQYF. CDR3 nucleotide sequence: TGCGCCAGCAGCCAAGTTCCCGGACAGAACTACGAGCAGTACTTC.

The sample holds a few counts of this clonotype. This chain connects TRBV28 to TRBJ2-7; 7 bases are a match to TRBD1. CDR3 length equals 14 residues. The germline V gene has CDR1 MDHEN and CDR2 SYDVKM. The junction had 11 bases not matched to a gene; V was cut back by 5 bases and J by 7 bases. The CDR3 DNA follows: TGTGCCAGCAGTAACAGACAGGGAACTAGGGAGCAGTACTTC. Amino acid sequence: CASSNRQGTREQYF.

As DNA, the CDR3 is TGCAGTGCTAGAGATCCCGGGATAGGAGATACGCAGTATTTT. It specifies CSARDPGIGDTQYF. The V and J genes are TRBV20-1 and TRBJ2-3; maybe TRBD2 (5 bases). V was clipped by 0 bases and J by 5 bases, with 12 bases between them. The CDR3 is made up of 14 amino acids. Germline V gene sequence: CDR1 DFQATT, CDR2 SNEGSKA (reference sequence).

This clonotype was detected ten times or more. The chain carries TRBV20-1 and TRBJ1-1, with no clear D. The CDR3 covers 12 residues. Germline assignment: CDR1 DFQATT and CDR2 SNEGSKA (reference sequence). V was clipped by 6 bases and J by 1 base, with 9 bases between them. CDR3 sequence reads: CSAGRGNTEAFF. The CDR3 DNA follows: TGCAGTGCCGGGAGAGGGAACACTGAAGCTTTCTTT.

This clonotype was seen repeatedly, ten times or more. The rearrangement uses TRBV7-3 and TRBJ2-5; 9 bases align to TRBD2. This CDR3 contains 15 residues. Germline V lookup: CDR1 SGHTA, CDR2 FQGTGA. With 4 bases clipped from V and 5 bases from J, the junction kept 8 bases outside the gene matches. The CDR3 region is CASSWNSGSVETQYF. The CDR3 DNA sequence: TGTGCCAGCAGCTGGAATAGCGGGAGTGTGGAGACCCAGTACTTC.

For this clonotype: Since a much larger clone is just one base distant, this may be a read error. The CDR3 protein is CASSNRESYTF. CDR3 DNA: TGTGCCAGCAGTAACAGGGAGAGCTACACCTTC. The chain couples TRBV7-9 to TRBJ1-2; TRBD1 might be the D (6 bases). Per germline, CDR1 SEHNR and CDR2 FQNEAQ (reference sequence). V lost 6 bases to trimming and J lost 9 bases, with 11 bases between them. The CDR3 sequence is 11 residues long.

In this sample, this clonotype turned up a few times. V gene TRBV6-5 combines with J gene TRBJ2-7; 10 positions agree with TRBD1. Unmatched junction bases numbered 1, after V lost 2 bases and J lost 3 bases. Germline V lookup: CDR1 MNHEY, CDR2 SVGAGI. The CDR3 runs 14 residues. The CDR3 loop is CASSYGTGVYEQYF. Here the CDR3 DNA reads TGTGCCAGCAGTTACGGGACAGGGGTCTACGAGCAGTACTTC.

The chain joins TRBV5-1 to TRBJ2-1; D perhaps matches TRBD2 (6 bases). Per the germline V gene, CDR1 is SGHRS and CDR2 is YFSETQ. V was cut by 2 bases and J by 6 bases, with 12 bases left in between. CDR3 length equals 14 residues. The CDR3 region is CASSLVGGINEQFF. The CDR3 DNA follows: TGCGCCAGCAGCTTAGTGGGCGGGATCAATGAGCAGTTCTTC.

This clonotype was observed many times. The genes are TRBV6-5 and TRBJ1-5; no clear D. Per the germline V gene, CDR1 is MNHEY and CDR2 is SVGAGI. Trimming pared 6 bases from V and 5 bases from J, leaving 14 bases between. The CDR3 sequence is 14 residues long. The CDR3 DNA follows: TGTGCCAGCAGAAAATCCGGGAGCTATCAGCCCCAGCATTTT. This sequence encodes CASRKSGSYQPQHF.

This clonotype has ten or more counts. The V gene is TRBV7-2, the J gene TRBJ1-4; D uncertain. V lost 2 bases to trimming and J lost 8 bases, with 6 bases between them. The germline V gene has CDR1 SGHTA and CDR2 FQGNSA. The CDR3 contains 12 residues. The CDR3 nucleotides read TGTGCCAGCAGCTTAATTGGCGAAAAACTGTTTTTT. It codes for CASSLIGEKLFF.

Comment on this clonotype: Likely a read error: the CDR3 ends without its conserved phenylalanine or tryptophan. Because the CDR3's place on the DNA is in doubt, the DNA is left out and the CDR3 is given as listed by TCRdb. The V gene is TRBV20-1, the J gene TRBJ2-1; the table's TRBD1 call for D was not verified on the DNA. The CDR3 has 13 amino acids, counting both end residues. Germline-derived CDR1 and CDR2 are DFQATT and SNEGSKA (reference sequence). CDR3: CSAAFGTGKSGFI.

This clonotype was counted between two and nine times. This chain connects TRBV6-6 to TRBJ1-1; 7 bases agree with TRBD1. The CDR3 contains 13 residues. Germline V gene sequence: CDR1 MNHNY, CDR2 SVGAGI (reference sequence). The junction had 2 bases not matched to a gene; V was cut back by 5 bases and J by 2 bases. CDR3 sequence: CASSGDSNTEAFF. CDR3 nucleotide sequence: TGTGCCAGCAGTGGGGACAGTAACACTGAAGCTTTCTTT.

As for this clonotype: At one boundary the junction diverges from the germline segment, which might be a read error. The gene calls are TRBV28 and TRBJ2-1; 9 bases match TRBD1. Germline V gene data show CDR1 as MDHEN and CDR2 as SYDVKM. There are 15 residues in the CDR3. The DNA for the CDR3 is TGTGCCAGCATCCCCGGGACAGGGTGGTACAATGAGCAGCTCTTC. This gives the protein CASIPGTGWYNEQLF.

This clonotype showed up many times. CDR3 residues: CASSQGTGVETQYF. The CDR3 bases are TGTGCCAGCAGCCAAGGGACAGGGGTAGAGACCCAGTACTTC. This chain links TRBV3-1 with TRBJ2-5; 9 bases are shared with TRBD1. V shed 1 base and J 4 bases; nucleotides not matched to a gene: 1. Germline-derived CDR1 and CDR2 are LGHDT and YNNKEL (reference sequence). The CDR3 is 14 residues long.

In this sample, this clonotype turned up a few times. The V and J genes are TRBV5-1 and TRBJ2-2; 7 bases are shared with TRBD1. Losses at the gene ends were 0 bases for V and 6 bases for J; bases not matched to a gene: 2. The CDR3 covers 14 residues. Germline V CDR1 and CDR2: SGHRS, YFSETQ. The CDR3 nucleotides are TGCGCCAGCAGCTTGGTTCAGGGGGCCGGGGAGCTGTTTTTT. Its translation: CASSLVQGAGELFF.

A few counts support this clonotype. The chain joins TRBV11-2 to TRBJ2-1; 9 bases fit TRBD2. The CDR3 has 15 residues. The germline CDR1 and CDR2 sequences are SGHAT and FQNNGV. J was trimmed by 6 bases and V by 2 bases; bases with no gene match: 5. CDR3 DNA: TGTGCCAGCAGCTTATCGACTAGCGGCCCCAATGAGCAGTTCTTC. Translating it yields CASSLSTSGPNEQFF.

This clonotype appeared many times. The genes are TRBV4-2 and TRBJ2-7; 7 nucleotides align to TRBD2. V dropped 0 bases and J dropped 5; count of bases not matched to a gene: 10. The CDR3 is 16 residues long. Germline lookup yields CDR1 LGHNA and CDR2 YNFKEQ. Here the CDR3 DNA reads TGTGCCAGCAGCCAAGATTTGCGGGGACTACGGAACGAGCAGTACTTC. This encodes CASSQDLRGLRNEQYF.

The chain joins TRBV12-3 or TRBV12-4 to TRBJ2-3; D is undetermined. V was trimmed by 4 bases and J by 4 bases, leaving 3 bases between them. The CDR3 runs to 11 residues. CDR3 nucleotides: TGTGCCAGCAGTTATGCAGATACGCAGTATTTT. It specifies CASSYADTQYF.

This clonotype was observed a handful of times. The V call is TRBV25-1, the J call TRBJ2-7; perhaps TRBD2 as D (6 bases). The CDR3 sequence is 15 residues long. Germline V lookup: CDR1 MGHDK, CDR2 SYGVNS. V gave up 5 bases and J gave up 0 bases, with 14 bases separating them. Here the CDR3 DNA reads TGTGCCAGCAGTAAGCCCGGAGGGAGCTCCTACGAGCAGTACTTC. Its protein product is CASSKPGGSSYEQYF.

This clonotype was picked up many times. V gene TRBV7-8 combines with J gene TRBJ2-3, with D possibly matching TRBD2 (5 bases). The CDR3 has 14 amino acids. Germline CDR1 is SGHVS and CDR2 is FQNEAQ. The CDR3, as DNA: TGTGCGACGACGGGAAGCTTTAGGACAGATACGCAGTATTTT. It yields the protein CATTGSFRTDTQYF.

Points on this clonotype: A read error is likely, as this CDR3 ends without the conserved phenylalanine or tryptophan. This chain links TRBV28 with TRBJ2-7; 9 nucleotides match TRBD1. The CDR3 totals 15 residues. V lost 6 bases and J lost 7; bases outside the gene matches: 13. CDR1 is MDHEN and CDR2 is SYDVKM in the germline V gene. Written as DNA, the CDR3 is TGTGCCAGCAGCTCTAACGGACAGGGGAAGTATGAGCAGTACTCC. Its translation is CASSSNGQGKYEQYS.

This clonotype was seen a handful of times. This rearrangement joins TRBV6-5 to TRBJ1-1, with D uncertain. Deletions cut 0 bases from V and 1 base from J, with 12 bases between. Germline V lookup: CDR1 MNHEY, CDR2 SVGAGI. The CDR3 runs 16 residues. CDR3 region: CASSYSSPIGNTEAFF. CDR3 DNA sequence: TGTGCCAGCAGTTACTCGAGTCCCATCGGGAACACTGAAGCTTTCTTT.

This clonotype was seen a few times. The gene calls are TRBV4-1 and TRBJ2-2, with no clear D. Germline CDR1 MGHRA, CDR2 YSYEKL. This CDR3 has 14 residues. V was cut by 7 bases and J by 4 bases, with 13 bases left in between. CDR3 coding DNA: TGCGCCAGCAAAACCAGCACGGCCACCGGGGAGCTGTTTTTT. It translates to CASKTSTATGELFF.

This clonotype was found a few times. The rearrangement links TRBV4-2 to TRBJ2-1; D is unresolved. Germline CDR1 reads LGHNA; CDR2 reads YNFKEQ. The CDR3 loop spans 12 amino acids. V was trimmed by 0 bases and J by 13 bases, leaving 10 bases between them. The CDR3 DNA follows: TGTGCCAGCAGCCAAGAGACATCGGAACAGTTCTTC. It specifies CASSQETSEQFF.

This clonotype was recorded a few times. This rearrangement joins TRBV5-1 to TRBJ1-2; D not resolved. The germline V gene encodes CDR1 SGHRS and CDR2 YFSETQ. Trimming stripped 0 bases from V and 1 base from J, with 4 bases between. CDR3 length equals 13 residues. The CDR3 is CASSLGVNYGYTF. CDR3 bases: TGCGCCAGCAGCTTGGGGGTTAACTATGGCTACACCTTC.